These T cell receptor beta chains were read from a single sample in a study of vaccination and CD4 T cells after COVID-19. In TCRdb, the PCR reads were re-called with MiXCR into one record per CDR3 protein. The table records about 21,000 distinct CDR3 sequences, about 56% of them present only once. These receptors have no known antigen. Sequencing was done on a sample of CD4+ T cells from blood, cultured in vitro. These receptors all come from a human donor who had recovered from COVID-19. CDR3s include the opening cysteine and the closing phenylalanine or tryptophan. D genes are given only for firm matches.

v_gene,d_gene,j_gene,CDR3aa
TRBV24-1,TRBD2,TRBJ2-5,CATSDPGGKAQYF
TRBV20-1,NA,TRBJ1-2,CSAINPQGFVYGYTF
TRBV20-1,NA,TRBJ2-3,CSARTGVVDTQYF
TRBV18,NA,TRBJ1-1,CASSPGMNTEAFF
TRBV20-1,NA,TRBJ2-2,CSAPGTTGELFF
TRBV5-4,TRBD1,TRBJ2-7,CASSAGQGYEQYF
TRBV6-2/TRBV6-3,NA,TRBJ1-2,CASSNANCGYTF
TRBV7-2,TRBD2,TRBJ2-3,CASSPTSGGGTDTQYF
TRBV7-9,TRBD1,TRBJ1-2,CASSVEGTGGADYGYTF
TRBV4-3,TRBD1,TRBJ1-2,CASSPQGGQGYGYTF
TRBV12-3/TRBV12-4,TRBD2,TRBJ2-2,CASSLAGLGDTGELFF
TRBV30,NA,TRBJ1-1,CAWSWNTEAFF
TRBV6-2/TRBV6-3,NA,TRBJ2-5,CASSYGWGQETQYF
TRBV20-1,NA,TRBJ1-1,CSASYANTEAFF
TRBV2,TRBD1,TRBJ1-6,CASSRTGGTPSYNSPLHF
TRBV19,NA,TRBJ1-5,CVSSIEQTSNQPQHF
TRBV6-5,NA,TRBJ1-6,CASSYLGNSPLHF
TRBV6-1,NA,TRBJ1-2,CASSLTANYGYTF
TRBV7-2,TRBD2,TRBJ2-7,CASSFSGTRYEQYF
TRBV27,NA,TRBJ2-2,CASSLLGGNTGELFF
TRBV7-2,TRBD1,TRBJ2-7,CASSRDRATYEQYF
TRBV24-1,TRBD2,TRBJ2-2,CATSGSGDNTGELFF
TRBV6-1,NA,TRBJ1-1,CASSLSGPMNTEAFF
TRBV28,TRBD1,TRBJ1-2,CASKALDRGLYGYTF
TRBV7-8,NA,TRBJ1-5,CASGRDQQPQHF
TRBV7-9,NA,TRBJ1-1,CASSLQVGTEAFF
TRBV6-2/TRBV6-3,TRBD2,TRBJ2-6,CASSYPAPTREGIIGANVLTF
TRBV28,TRBD1,TRBJ1-6,CASSSYRYWTGENSPLHF
TRBV2,NA,TRBJ1-5,CASSEADNRDYNQPQHF
TRBV7-2,TRBD1,TRBJ2-5,CASSLTGGQETQYF
TRBV20-1,TRBD2,TRBJ2-1,CSARNGRGLAGSYNEQFF
TRBV5-1,NA,TRBJ2-7,CASSLEATSSYEQYF
TRBV27,TRBD1,TRBJ2-7,CASRPTGGSSYEQYF
TRBV20-1,TRBD2,TRBJ2-5,CSAIGGTAVETQYF
TRBV19,NA,TRBJ2-3,CASSTGLGDTQYF
TRBV14,NA,TRBJ1-1,CASSQALDTEAFF
TRBV27,NA,TRBJ1-5,CASSPFRDQPQHF
TRBV6-2/TRBV6-3,NA,TRBJ1-6,CASSYGDLGARDSPLHF
TRBV20-1,TRBD2,TRBJ2-3,CSARPNGGIFADTQYF
TRBV9,NA,TRBJ2-5,CASSVAPGSGQETQYF
TRBV27,NA,TRBJ2-2,CASSFSTGELFF
TRBV19,NA,TRBJ1-1,CASSARPAAAFF
TRBV12-3/TRBV12-4,NA,TRBJ1-1,CASKVLNTEAFF
TRBV27,NA,TRBJ1-3,CASSWRAGNTIYF
TRBV20-1,TRBD1,TRBJ1-2,CSARRGGVGQGVFYGYTF
TRBV21-1,NA,TRBJ1-1,CASSKKGWDRPMNTEAFF
TRBV30,NA,TRBJ1-6,CAWSMAQGYNSPLHF
TRBV20-1,NA,TRBJ2-5,CSARDQKETQYF
TRBV12-3/TRBV12-4,TRBD1,TRBJ2-7,CASRDGTVSYEQYF
TRBV2,NA,TRBJ2-1,CASRPDTPNEQFF
TRBV27,TRBD1,TRBJ1-1,CASSTRGGPTEAFF
TRBV18,NA,TRBJ2-5,CASSPPHRALGTQYF
TRBV7-9,NA,TRBJ2-2,CASRRNRDTGELFF
TRBV20-1,NA,TRBJ1-1,CSASFNPGLVEAFF
TRBV11-2,NA,TRBJ1-6,CASSLDARGVPGSPLHF
TRBV10-3,TRBD1,TRBJ1-1,CAISGTGNTEAFF
TRBV6-1,NA,TRBJ1-1,CASRPQEAAAFF